Following are 14 T cell receptor beta chains from one sample sequenced in a study of Graves' ophthalmopathy and Graves' hyperthyroidism. TCR beta CDR3 regions were amplified from RNA transcripts. HTBI-primed first-round RT-PCR preceded second-round multiplex PCR. TCRdb re-called the multiplex PCR reads with MiXCR, one entry per CDR3 protein. The sample has roughly 1.1 million distinct CDR3 sequences, about two fifths seen once. Source material: peripheral blood or thyroid tissue (not recorded which). The receptors come from an adult man with Graves' hyperthyroidism.

This clonotype has only one observation. This chain uses TRBV25-1 with TRBJ1-2; 11 positions match TRBD1. Trimming at V came to 8 bases and at J to 7 bases, leaving 9 bases not matched to a gene. The germline gives CDR1 MGHDK, CDR2 SYGVNS. The CDR3 loop spans 14 amino acids. This CDR3 reads CASQRTGGEPGYTF. For the CDR3, the DNA is TGTGCCAGCCAGAGGACAGGGGGCGAGCCTGGCTACACCTTC.

This clonotype has only one observation. This could be a read error, since a much larger clone is one nucleotide away. This CDR3 is CACGFGNEQYF. CDR3 DNA: TGTGCTTGTGGGTTCGGCAACGAGCAGTACTTC. The chain is built from TRBV7-9 and TRBJ2-7, with D hard to call. In germline, CDR1 is SEHNR, CDR2 FQNEAQ (reference sequence). This CDR3 has 11 residues.

With regard to this clonotype: Being one base from a much bigger clone, this may be a read error. The chain is built from TRBV4-1 and TRBJ1-4, with D unclear. Germline CDR1 is MGHRA and CDR2 is YSYEKL. CDR3 length equals 14 residues. Here the CDR3 DNA reads TGCGCCAGCAGCCAAGCTCCCCGCGTTGAAGAACTGTTTTTT. Amino acid sequence: CASSQAPRVEELFF.

V gene TRBV7-2 combines with J gene TRBJ1-2, with 7 positions matching TRBD1. CDR1 SGHTA and CDR2 FQGNSA come from the germline V gene. This CDR3 region has 18 residues. The V and J ends lost 5 bases and 0 bases, in that order; junction bases with no gene match: 15. The CDR3: CASSRPGQRMDANYGYTF. For the CDR3, the DNA is TGTGCCAGCAGCAGGCCGGGACAGCGGATGGATGCTAACTATGGCTACACCTTC.

The sample holds many counts of this clonotype. The chain carries TRBV7-9 and TRBJ2-5; D unresolved. V shed 4 bases and J shed 2 bases, with 11 bases lying between them. This CDR3 is 14 amino acids long. Germline V gene sequence: CDR1 SEHNR, CDR2 FQNEAQ (reference sequence). In DNA form, the CDR3 reads TGTGCCAGCAGCTCCGCGGCCCGTCAAGAGACCCAGTACTTC. Its translation: CASSSAARQETQYF.

This clonotype showed up many times. This sequence joins TRBV5-4 and TRBJ2-7; perhaps TRBD2 as D (6 bases). Trimming removed 6 bases at V and 1 base at J, with 14 bases between. This CDR3 is 14 amino acids long. From germline, CDR1 is SGHNT and CDR2 YYREEE (reference sequence). The CDR3 DNA reads as TGTGCCAGCACCGCGGGACTCTTGTCCTACGAGCAGTACTTC. This codes for CASTAGLLSYEQYF.

DNA for the CDR3: TGCAGCGTTGCGGACAGGGGTTCACCCCTCCACTTT. Translation: CSVADRGSPLHF. The rearrangement uses TRBV29-1 and TRBJ1-6; TRBD1 matches 9 bases. V dropped 4 bases and J dropped 9; count of bases not matched to a gene: 1. CDR3 length equals 12 residues. The germline gives CDR1 SQVTM, CDR2 ANQGSEA.

Note on this clonotype: One base away lies a much larger clone, so this may be a sequencing read error. The rearrangement joins TRBV9 to TRBJ1-1, with 8 bases identical to TRBD1. The CDR3 consists of 11 residues. Germline-derived CDR1 and CDR2 are SGDLS and YYNGEE. CDR3: CTSSRDREAFF. The CDR3 region has the DNA TGTACCAGCAGCCGGGACAGGGAAGCTTTCTTT.

The rearrangement links TRBV2 to TRBJ2-7, with 9 bases fitting TRBD1. The ends lost 5 bases at V and 4 bases at J; junction bases unmatched: 9. The CDR3 extends over 15 amino acids. Germline V gene lookup returns CDR1 SNHLY and CDR2 FYNNEI. CDR3 region: CASSFVRTGEYEQYF. The DNA for the CDR3 is TGTGCCAGCAGTTTTGTCCGGACAGGGGAATACGAGCAGTACTTC.

This clonotype occurred many times. This chain uses TRBV9 with TRBJ2-7, with 11 bases that match TRBD1. Losses at the gene ends were 3 bases for V and 6 bases for J; bases not matched to a gene: 8. Germline V gene data show CDR1 as SGDLS and CDR2 as YYNGEE. This CDR3 is built from 15 residues. This chain's CDR3 is CASSGPGTGGSEQYF. DNA for the CDR3: TGTGCCAGCAGCGGCCCCGGGACAGGGGGGTCCGAGCAGTACTTC. Looking up the rest from reference TRBV9 and TRBJ2-7 gives the full variable domain: DSGVTQTPKHLITATGQRVTLRCSPRSGDLSVYWYQQSLDQGLQFLIQYYNGEERAKGNILERFSAQQFPDLHSELNLSSLELGDSALYFCASSGPGTGGSEQYFGPGTRLTVT.

The V gene is TRBV30, the J gene TRBJ2-2; TRBD1 agrees at 8 bases. This CDR3 is 16 amino acids long. Germline trimming cut 0 bases from V and 4 bases from J; bases unmatched to any gene: 7. Per the germline V gene, CDR1 is GTSNPN and CDR2 is SVGIG (reference sequence). The DNA for the CDR3 is TGTGCCTGGAGTGTACGGCCAGGGGGCACCACCGGGGAGCTGTTTTTT. This encodes CAWSVRPGGTTGELFF.

Of note for this clonotype: A much larger clone is a single base away; this may be a read error. This rearrangement joins TRBV5-8 to TRBJ1-1; 9 nucleotides line up with TRBD1. With V trimmed by 3 bases and J by 0 bases, 6 bases remained unmatched. CDR1 is SGHTS, CDR2 YDEGEE, per germline. There are 16 residues in the CDR3. The CDR3 sequence: CASSSGTGRMNTEAFF. The CDR3 region has the DNA TGTGCCAGCAGCTCCGGGACAGGGAGGATGAACACTGAAGCTTTCTTT.

The sample holds a few counts of this clonotype. The chain joins TRBV7-3 to TRBJ2-5; D may be TRBD1 (6 bases). V dropped 6 bases and J dropped 0 bases, with 20 bases sitting between them. This CDR3 has 17 amino acids. Germline V gene sequence: CDR1 SGHTA, CDR2 FQGTGA. Here the CDR3 reads CASSSSRDNLYQETQYF. As DNA, the CDR3 is TGTGCCAGCAGTTCCTCCCGGGACAACCTGTACCAAGAGACCCAGTACTTC.

The rearrangement joins TRBV25-1 to TRBJ1-6, with D maybe TRBD1 (5 bases). The CDR3 extends over 15 amino acids. Trimming stripped 1 base from V and 7 bases from J, with 11 bases between. Germline CDR1 is MGHDK and CDR2 is SYGVNS. DNA of the CDR3: TGTGCCAGCAGTGAATTCTCGGGACGAAATTCACCCCTCCACTTT. It encodes CASSEFSGRNSPLHF.